This TCR beta chain was retrieved from a study of T cells in Graves' hyperthyroidism and ophthalmopathy. The CDR3 covers 16 residues. Germline V gene data show CDR1 as SNHLY and CDR2 as FYNNEI. J gave up 4 bases and V 5 bases, and 7 bases lay outside the gene matches. What was amplified from RNA transcripts were TCR beta CDR3 regions. When the TCR CDR3 underwent first-round RT-PCR, the HTBI primer set was used. TCRdb used MiXCR to reprocess the multiplex PCR reads, holding one entry per CDR3 protein. The sample has approximately 430,000 distinct CDR3 sequences, less than 20% seen once. As for this clonotype: Its antigen is unknown.

Study-wide points: With a median lead of 6.5 months before onset, the model predicted ophthalmopathy. Blood held most thyroid clonotypes expanded above 0.001 frequency.

Each diagnosis drew on symptoms, thyroxine, TRAb, thyroid ultrasound and orbital computed tomography findings. Out of over 7.5 ml of fresh peripheral blood came the PBMCs. This sequence joins TRBV2 and TRBJ2-2; TRBD2 matches at 10 bases. The sequenced material came from blood. The receptor was derived from a woman between 18 and 29 years old with Graves' hyperthyroidism. The CDR3 loop is CASSSLAGGGTGELFF. CDR3 nucleotide sequence: TGTGCCAGCAGTTCCTTAGCGGGAGGAGGCACCGGGGAGCTGTTTTTT.